This TCR beta chain was captured in a study of T-cell memory formation after mild COVID-19. This CDR3 contains 16 residues. The V segment lost 1 base and the J segment 5 bases; nucleotides outside the gene matches: 6. Looked up from germline, CDR1 is LGHNA and CDR2 is YNFKEQ. The sample holds many counts of this clonotype. MiXCR, run by TCRdb on the 5' RACE reads, gives a single entry per CDR3 protein. This table holds 350,000 to 400,000 distinct CDR3 sequences, approximately 15% found once. V and J are TRBV4-2 and TRBJ2-1, with TRBD2 matching 9 bases. Sequenced sample: PBMCs or a T cell subset sorted from them (not recorded which). This receptor was taken from a man aged 18 to 29 who had mild COVID-19 (a few samples of this study predate the infection). Cell type and time point are not known. The CDR3 DNA follows: TGTGCCAGCAGCCAAGTTTTCGAGCGGGGGGACAATGAGCAGTTCTTC. Translation gives CASSQVFERGDNEQFF.